This T cell receptor beta chain originates from a study of T cell repertoires in cytomegalovirus infection (dated by TCRdb to the late 2010s). About the investigation overall: The peptide stimulations were aimed at well-studied HLA-B-restricted epitopes as well as recently identified HLA-C-restricted CMV epitopes, whose presentation resists viral immunomodulation. Donor HLA type was relevant to the analysis, because carriage of CMV infection together with the matching HLA type was indicated by public TCR beta signatures.

The CDR3 goes from the cysteine to the phenylalanine over 19 residues. Only CDR3 DNA remains: 57 bases, in frame from the first base. Via the germline V gene, CDR1 is MNHEY and CDR2 SVGEGT. Between the V and J ends, shortened by 5 bases and 0 bases respectively, the junction contains 24 bases. The reads were generated on an Illumina HiSeq 1500. TCRdb itself trimmed the public reads at Q25 with fastp, ran MiXCR and retained productive beta chains. Every entry covers one CDR3 protein and lists the most common genes and DNA from its rows. Counted in this sample were roughly 500,000 distinct CDR3 sequences; around 30% of them appeared once. The top ten constitute roughly 16% of the sample. What the work shows at the level of the full study, not this receptor alone: The ex vivo response was dominated by HLA-C-restricted CMV-specific TCR beta clonotypes, and the single most frequent clonotype in two of eight donors was supplied by these HLA-C-restricted clonotypes. In both this cohort and an independent cohort of under 450 donors, the cumulative frequency of public TCR beta family members distinguished carriers of CMV infection plus the relevant HLA type.

On this clonotype: Its cognate antigen has yet to be identified. No per-base quality is available; no much larger clone lies one base away.

This specimen's treatment or condition label, per the study, means: in vitro stimulation with specific CMV peptide epitopes to enrich CMV-specific T cells. The TCR was taken from a human donor in good health (CMV status not recorded). Some clones in this sample may be carry-over from other donors' samples. Sequencing used cultured PBMCs, obtained from culture after CMV antigen stimulation. The chain is made from TRBV6-2 or TRBV6-3 and TRBJ2-3; TRBD2 might be the D gene, on 6 matching bases. The nucleotide sequence is TGTGCCAGCAGTGTCCGGGGGACCGGAATTCCGACTAGCACAGATACGCAGTATTTT. Translated, this is CASSVRGTGIPTSTDTQYF.